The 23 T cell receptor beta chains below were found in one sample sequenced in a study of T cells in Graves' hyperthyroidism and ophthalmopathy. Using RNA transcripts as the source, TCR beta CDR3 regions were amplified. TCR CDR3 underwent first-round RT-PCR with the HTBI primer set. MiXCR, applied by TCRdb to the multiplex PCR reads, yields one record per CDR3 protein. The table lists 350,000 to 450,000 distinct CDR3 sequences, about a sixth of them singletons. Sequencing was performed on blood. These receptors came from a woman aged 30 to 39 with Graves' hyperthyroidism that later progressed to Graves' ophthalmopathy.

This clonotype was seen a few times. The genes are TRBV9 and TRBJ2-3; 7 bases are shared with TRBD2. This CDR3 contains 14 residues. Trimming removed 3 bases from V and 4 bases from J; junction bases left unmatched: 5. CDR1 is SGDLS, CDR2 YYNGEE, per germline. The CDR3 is CASSGGRRADTQYF. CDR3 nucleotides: TGTGCCAGCAGCGGCGGGAGAAGGGCAGATACGCAGTATTTT. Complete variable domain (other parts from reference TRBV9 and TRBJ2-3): DSGVTQTPKHLITATGQRVTLRCSPRSGDLSVYWYQQSLDQGLQFLIQYYNGEERAKGNILERFSAQQFPDLHSELNLSSLELGDSALYFCASSGGRRADTQYFGPGTRLTVL.

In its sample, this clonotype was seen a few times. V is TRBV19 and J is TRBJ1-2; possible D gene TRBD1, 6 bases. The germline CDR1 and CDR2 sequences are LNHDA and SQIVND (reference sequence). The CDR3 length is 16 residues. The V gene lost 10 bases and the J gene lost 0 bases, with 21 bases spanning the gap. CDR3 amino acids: CATRRVGGQANYGYTF. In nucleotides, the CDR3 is TGTGCCACTCGACGAGTTGGGGGGCAGGCTAACTATGGCTACACCTTC. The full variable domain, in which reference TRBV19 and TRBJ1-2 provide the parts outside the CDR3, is DGGITQSPKYLFRKEGQNVTLSCEQNLNHDAMYWYRQDPGQGLRLIYYSQIVNDFQKGDIAEGYSVSREKKESFPLTVTSAQKNPTAFYLCATRRVGGQANYGYTFGSGTRLTVV.

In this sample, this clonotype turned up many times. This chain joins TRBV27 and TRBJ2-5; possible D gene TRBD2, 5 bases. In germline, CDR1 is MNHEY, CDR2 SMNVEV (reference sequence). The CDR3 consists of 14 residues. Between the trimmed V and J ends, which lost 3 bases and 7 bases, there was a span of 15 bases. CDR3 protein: CASSLLAARGTQYF. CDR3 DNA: TGTGCCAGCAGTTTGTTGGCGGCTCGGGGGACCCAGTACTTC.

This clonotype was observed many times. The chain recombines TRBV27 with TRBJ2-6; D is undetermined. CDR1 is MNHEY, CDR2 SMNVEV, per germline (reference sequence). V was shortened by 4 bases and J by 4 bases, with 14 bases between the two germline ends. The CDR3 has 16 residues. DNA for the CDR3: TGTGCCAGCAGTTCCTTGTGGCCCGACGGGGCCAACGTCCTGACTTTC. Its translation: CASSSLWPDGANVLTF.

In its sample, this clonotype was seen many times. Written as DNA, the CDR3 is TGTGCCAGCAGTACCCCCACCCGGAGCTCCTACAATGAGCAGTTCTTC. This translates into CASSTPTRSSYNEQFF. This chain links TRBV27 with TRBJ2-1; D remains unclear. Trimming removed 5 bases from V and 0 bases from J, with 14 bases in between. This CDR3 contains 16 residues. The V gene's germline CDR1 is MNHEY and CDR2 SMNVEV (reference sequence).

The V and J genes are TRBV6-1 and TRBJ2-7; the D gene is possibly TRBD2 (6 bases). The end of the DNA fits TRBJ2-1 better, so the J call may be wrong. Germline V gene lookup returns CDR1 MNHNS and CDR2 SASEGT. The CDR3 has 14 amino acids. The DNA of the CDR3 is TGTGCCAGCAGTGACCGGGGACTTAGCTACGAGCAGTTCTTC. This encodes CASSDRGLSYEQFF.

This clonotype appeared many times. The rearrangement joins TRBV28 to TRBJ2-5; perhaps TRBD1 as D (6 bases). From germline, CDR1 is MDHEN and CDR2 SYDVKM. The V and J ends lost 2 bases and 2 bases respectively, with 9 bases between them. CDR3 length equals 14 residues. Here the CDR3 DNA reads TGTGCCAGCAGTTTAGGGACACCTCAAGAGACCCAGTACTTC. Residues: CASSLGTPQETQYF.

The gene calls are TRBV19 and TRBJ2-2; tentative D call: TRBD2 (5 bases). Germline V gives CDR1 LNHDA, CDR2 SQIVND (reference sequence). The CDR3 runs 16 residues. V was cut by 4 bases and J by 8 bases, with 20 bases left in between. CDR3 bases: TGTGCCAGTAGTACCCCCGGGAAGGGCAAGGCGGGGGAGCTGTTTTTT. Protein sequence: CASSTPGKGKAGELFF.

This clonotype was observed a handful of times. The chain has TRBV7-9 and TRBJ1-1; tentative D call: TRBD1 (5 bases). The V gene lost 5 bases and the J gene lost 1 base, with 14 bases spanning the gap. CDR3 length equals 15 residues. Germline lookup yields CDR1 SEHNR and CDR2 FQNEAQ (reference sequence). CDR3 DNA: TGTGCCAGCAGCATCCGGGACTCAGGGAACACTGAAGCTTTCTTT. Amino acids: CASSIRDSGNTEAFF.

CDR3 in amino acids: CASRRQGEMGNQPQHF. The CDR3 nucleotides read TGTGCCAGCAGACGACAGGGGGAAATGGGCAATCAGCCCCAGCATTTT. This rearrangement joins TRBV27 to TRBJ1-5; 9 nucleotides line up with TRBD1. Losses at the gene ends were 6 bases for V and 2 bases for J; bases not matched to a gene: 8. The CDR3 has 16 amino acids. Germline CDR1 and CDR2: MNHEY and SMNVEV (reference sequence).

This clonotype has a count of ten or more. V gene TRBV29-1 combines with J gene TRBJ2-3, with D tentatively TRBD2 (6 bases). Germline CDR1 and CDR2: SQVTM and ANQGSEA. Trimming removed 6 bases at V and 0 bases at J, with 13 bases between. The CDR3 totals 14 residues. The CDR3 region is CSVLSGGSTDTQYF. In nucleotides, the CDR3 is TGCAGCGTGCTTAGCGGTGGGAGCACAGATACGCAGTATTTT.

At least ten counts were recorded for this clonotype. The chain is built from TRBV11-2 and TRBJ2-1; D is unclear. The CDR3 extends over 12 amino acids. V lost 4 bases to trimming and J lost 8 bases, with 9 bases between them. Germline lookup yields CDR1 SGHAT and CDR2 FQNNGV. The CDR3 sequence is CASSSESDEQFF. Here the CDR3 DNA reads TGTGCCAGCAGCTCAGAGTCGGATGAGCAGTTCTTC.

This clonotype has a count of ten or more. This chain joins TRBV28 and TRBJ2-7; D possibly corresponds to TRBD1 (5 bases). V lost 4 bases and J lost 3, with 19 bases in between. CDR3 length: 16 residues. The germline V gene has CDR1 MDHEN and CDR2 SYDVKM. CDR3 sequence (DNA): TGTGCCAGCAGTTCGCCTTGGACATCTAGTAACTACGAGCAGTACTTC. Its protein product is CASSSPWTSSNYEQYF.

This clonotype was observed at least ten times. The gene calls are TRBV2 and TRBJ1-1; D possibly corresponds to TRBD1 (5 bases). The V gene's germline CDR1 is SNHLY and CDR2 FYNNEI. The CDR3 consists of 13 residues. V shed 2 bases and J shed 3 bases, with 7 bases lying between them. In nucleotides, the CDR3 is TGTGCCAGCAGTGAACGGGGGGACACTGAAGCTTTCTTT. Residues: CASSERGDTEAFF.

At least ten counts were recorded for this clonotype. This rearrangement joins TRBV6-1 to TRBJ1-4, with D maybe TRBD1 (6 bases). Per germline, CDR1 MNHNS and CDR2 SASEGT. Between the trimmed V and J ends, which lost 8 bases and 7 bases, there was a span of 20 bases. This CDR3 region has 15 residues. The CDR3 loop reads CASSTWGGRGEKLFF. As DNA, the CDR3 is TGTGCCAGCTCAACCTGGGGGGGGCGCGGTGAAAAACTGTTTTTT.

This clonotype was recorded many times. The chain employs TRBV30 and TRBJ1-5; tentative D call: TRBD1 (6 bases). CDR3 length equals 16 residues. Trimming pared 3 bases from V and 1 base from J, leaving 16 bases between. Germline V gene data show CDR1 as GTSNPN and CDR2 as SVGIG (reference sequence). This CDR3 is CAWSESGALSNQPQHF. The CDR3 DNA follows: TGTGCCTGGAGCGAATCGGGGGCGTTGAGCAATCAGCCCCAGCATTTT.

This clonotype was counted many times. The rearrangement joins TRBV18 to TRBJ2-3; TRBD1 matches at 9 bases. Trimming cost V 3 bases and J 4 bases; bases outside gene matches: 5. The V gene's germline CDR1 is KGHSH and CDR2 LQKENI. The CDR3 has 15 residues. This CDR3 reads CASSPDWTGADTQYF. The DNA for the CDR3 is TGTGCCAGCTCACCCGATTGGACAGGGGCAGATACGCAGTATTTT.

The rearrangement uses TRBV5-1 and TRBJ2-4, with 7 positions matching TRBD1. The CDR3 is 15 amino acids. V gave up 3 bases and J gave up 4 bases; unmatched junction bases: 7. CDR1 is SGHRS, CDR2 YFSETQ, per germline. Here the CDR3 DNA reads TGCGCCAGCAGCTGGGTCGGGACAGAAAAAAACATTCAGTACTTC. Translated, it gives CASSWVGTEKNIQYF.

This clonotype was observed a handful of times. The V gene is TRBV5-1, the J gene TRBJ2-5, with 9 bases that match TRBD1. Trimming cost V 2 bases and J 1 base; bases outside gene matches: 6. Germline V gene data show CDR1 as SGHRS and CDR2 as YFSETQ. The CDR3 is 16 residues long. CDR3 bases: TGCGCCAGCAGCTTTTACGGGACAGGGACCCAAGAGACCCAGTACTTC. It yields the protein CASSFYGTGTQETQYF. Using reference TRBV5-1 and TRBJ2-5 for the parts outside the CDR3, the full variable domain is KAGVTQTPRYLIKTRGQQVTLSCSPISGHRSVSWYQQTPGQGLQFLFEYFSETQRNKGNFPGRFSGRQFSNSRSEMNVSTLELGDSALYLCASSFYGTGTQETQYFGPGTRLLVL.

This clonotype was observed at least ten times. The CDR3 reads CSARVRGQPKNVNQPQHF. The DNA of the CDR3 is TGCAGTGCTAGAGTAAGAGGACAGCCCAAGAATGTTAATCAGCCCCAGCATTTT. This chain joins TRBV20-1 and TRBJ1-5; TRBD1 is a possible D gene (6 bases). The CDR3 is made up of 18 amino acids. Trimming cost V 1 base and J 4 bases, with 23 bases left between them. Germline loops: CDR1 DFQATT, CDR2 SNEGSKA (reference sequence).

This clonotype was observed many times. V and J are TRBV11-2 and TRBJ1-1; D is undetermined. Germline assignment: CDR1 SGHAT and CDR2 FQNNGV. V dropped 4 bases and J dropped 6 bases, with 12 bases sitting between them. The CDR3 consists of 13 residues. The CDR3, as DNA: TGTGCCAGCAGCTCTACCTACGGGGCTGAAGCTTTCTTT. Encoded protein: CASSSTYGAEAFF.

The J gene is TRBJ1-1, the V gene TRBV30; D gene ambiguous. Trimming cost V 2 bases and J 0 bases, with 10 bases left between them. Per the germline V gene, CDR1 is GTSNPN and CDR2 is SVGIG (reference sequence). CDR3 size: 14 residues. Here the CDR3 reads CAWSIPGMNTEAFF. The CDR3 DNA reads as TGTGCCTGGAGTATTCCCGGGATGAACACTGAAGCTTTCTTT.

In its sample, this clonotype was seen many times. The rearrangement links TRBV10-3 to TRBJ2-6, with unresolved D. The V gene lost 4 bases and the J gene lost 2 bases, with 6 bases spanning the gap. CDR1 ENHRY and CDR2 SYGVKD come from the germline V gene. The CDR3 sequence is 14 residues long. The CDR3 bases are TGTGCCATCAGTGGCAGGACTGGGGCCAACGTCCTGACTTTC. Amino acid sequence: CAISGRTGANVLTF.